A selection of T cell receptor beta chains follows, all from one sample in a study of blood T cell repertoires in COVID-19. Assay used: immunoSEQ multiplex PCR; TCRdb lists only in-frame clones, some missing. The sample carries approximately 310,000 clones, under 90% recorded once. The specimen was PBMCs or T cells enriched from blood (not recorded which). These receptors were taken from a man between 60 and 75 years old who had recovered from COVID-19. Both conserved end residues are part of each CDR3. A D gene is named only where the DNA matches it firmly. Some rows have no size entry. The others give once, few or many, or a class for an expanded clone.

clone size: -; CDR3 length: 10; D gene: TRBD1; V gene: TRBV29-1; J gene: TRBJ1-1; CDR3 DNA: TGCAGCGCGGGACAGGGAGAAGCTTTCTTT; CDR3 protein: CSAGQGEAFF
clone size: -; CDR3 length: 13; D gene: -; V gene: TRBV6-5; J gene: TRBJ1-2; CDR3 DNA: TGTGCCAGCAGTTACCCGGGGGGGCCTGGCTACACCTTC; CDR3 protein: CASSYPGGPGYTF
clone size: many; CDR3 length: 15; D gene: TRBD1; V gene: TRBV29-1; J gene: TRBJ1-3; CDR3 DNA: TGCAGCGTTGCCCAACCTGACAGGGCTGGAAACACCATATATTTT; CDR3 protein: CSVAQPDRAGNTIYF
clone size: -; CDR3 length: 15; D gene: TRBD1; V gene: TRBV19; J gene: TRBJ2-1; CDR3 DNA: TGTGCCAGTAGCATGGGACAGGGGTGGTACAATGAGCAGTTCTTC; CDR3 protein: CASSMGQGWYNEQFF
clone size: -; CDR3 length: 16; D gene: TRBD2; V gene: TRBV11-2; J gene: TRBJ2-2; CDR3 DNA: TGTGCCAGCAGCTTACCTAGCGGGAGGAACATCGGGGAGCTGTTTTTT; CDR3 protein: CASSLPSGRNIGELFF
clone size: -; CDR3 length: 16; D gene: -; V gene: TRBV19; J gene: TRBJ1-5; CDR3 DNA: TGTGCCAGTAGCAACAGAAAGTATGAAGCCGATCAGCCCCAGCATTTT; CDR3 protein: CASSNRKYEADQPQHF
clone size: -; CDR3 length: 16; D gene: -; V gene: TRBV19; J gene: TRBJ1-5; CDR3 DNA: TGTGCCAGTAGTATAGTGGGCCCCACAGGCAATCAGCCCCAGCATTTT; CDR3 protein: CASSIVGPTGNQPQHF
clone size: -; CDR3 length: 14; D gene: -; V gene: TRBV15; J gene: TRBJ1-4; CDR3 DNA: TGTGCCACCAGCAGAGATCGGACTAATGAAAAACTGTTTTTT; CDR3 protein: CATSRDRTNEKLFF
clone size: -; CDR3 length: 15; D gene: TRBD1; V gene: TRBV3-1/TRBV3-2; J gene: TRBJ1-1; CDR3 DNA: TGTGCCAGCAGCCACCTGGACAGGTACCTCACTGAAGCTTTCTTT; CDR3 protein: CASSHLDRYLTEAFF
clone size: -; CDR3 length: 16; D gene: TRBD1; V gene: TRBV7-6; J gene: TRBJ2-5; CDR3 DNA: TGTGCCAGCAGCCTTGGGGACAGGGGGGACTCAGAGACCCAGTACTTC; CDR3 protein: CASSLGDRGDSETQYF
clone size: -; CDR3 length: 15; D gene: -; V gene: TRBV7-2; J gene: TRBJ1-2; CDR3 DNA: TGTGCCAGCAGCCCTCGACGACAGATTAACTATGGCTACACCTTC; CDR3 protein: CASSPRRQINYGYTF
clone size: -; CDR3 length: 14; D gene: TRBD1; V gene: TRBV11-2; J gene: TRBJ2-7; CDR3 DNA: TGTGCCAGCAGTCCGACAGGGGTACGGTACGAGCAGTACTTC; CDR3 protein: CASSPTGVRYEQYF
clone size: -; CDR3 length: 14; D gene: TRBD1; V gene: TRBV29-1; J gene: TRBJ1-2; CDR3 DNA: TGCAGCGCACTCTCCGGGACAGGGGGCTTCGGCTACACCTTC; CDR3 protein: CSALSGTGGFGYTF
clone size: -; CDR3 length: 17; D gene: -; V gene: TRBV28; J gene: TRBJ2-7; CDR3 DNA: TGTGCCAGCAGTTTATGGGGTGGAGGGGCGAGCTCCTACGAGCAGTACTTC; CDR3 protein: CASSLWGGGASSYEQYF
clone size: -; CDR3 length: 15; D gene: -; V gene: TRBV3-1/TRBV3-2; J gene: TRBJ2-3; CDR3 DNA: TGTGCCAGCAGCCATGGAAACAGTTTCACAGATACGCAGTATTTT; CDR3 protein: CASSHGNSFTDTQYF
clone size: -; CDR3 length: 15; D gene: TRBD2; V gene: TRBV2; J gene: TRBJ2-2; CDR3 DNA: TGTGCCAGCAAGCCGGGACTAGCGGACACCGGGGAGCTGTTTTTT; CDR3 protein: CASKPGLADTGELFF
clone size: -; CDR3 length: 13; D gene: -; V gene: TRBV19; J gene: TRBJ1-2; CDR3 DNA: TGTGCCAGTAGTAGGGTGGCCAGGTATGGCTACACCTTC; CDR3 protein: CASSRVARYGYTF
clone size: -; CDR3 length: 14; D gene: TRBD1; V gene: TRBV18; J gene: TRBJ1-5; CDR3 DNA: TGTGCCAGCTCACTGGGACAGACTGATCAGCCCCAGCATTTT; CDR3 protein: CASSLGQTDQPQHF
clone size: -; CDR3 length: 15; D gene: -; V gene: TRBV7-9; J gene: TRBJ2-1; CDR3 DNA: TGTGCCAGCAGCTTGCGGGGTAGCACCTACAATGAGCAGTTCTTC; CDR3 protein: CASSLRGSTYNEQFF
clone size: -; CDR3 length: 14; D gene: -; V gene: TRBV6-5; J gene: TRBJ1-2; CDR3 DNA: TGTGCCAGCAGTTACTCCAGTGCAGGGATAGGCTACACCTTC; CDR3 protein: CASSYSSAGIGYTF